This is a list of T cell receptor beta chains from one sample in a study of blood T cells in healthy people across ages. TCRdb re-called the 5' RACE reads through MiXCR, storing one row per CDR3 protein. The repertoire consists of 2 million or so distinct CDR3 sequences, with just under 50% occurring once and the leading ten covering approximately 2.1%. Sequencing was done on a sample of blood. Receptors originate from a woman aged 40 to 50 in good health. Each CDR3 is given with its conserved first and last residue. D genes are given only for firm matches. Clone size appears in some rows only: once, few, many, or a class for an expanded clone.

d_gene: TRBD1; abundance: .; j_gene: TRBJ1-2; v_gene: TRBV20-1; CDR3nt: TGCAGTGCCCCGACAGGGTTGGGTGGCTACACCTTC; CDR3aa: CSAPTGLGGYTF
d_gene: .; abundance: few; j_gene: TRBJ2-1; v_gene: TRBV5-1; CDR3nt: TGCGCCAGCAGCTCTACAGGGCCCCCCTACAATGAGCAGTTCTTC; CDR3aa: CASSSTGPPYNEQFF
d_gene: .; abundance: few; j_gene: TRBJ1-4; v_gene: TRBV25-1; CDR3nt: TGTGCCAGCAGTCTGGGATTCGACCATGAAAAACTGTTTTTT; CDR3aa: CASSLGFDHEKLFF
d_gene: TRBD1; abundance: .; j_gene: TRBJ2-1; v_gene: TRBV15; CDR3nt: TGTGCCACCAGCACGTGGACAGGGAAACTAGGGCAGTTCTTC; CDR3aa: CATSTWTGKLGQFF
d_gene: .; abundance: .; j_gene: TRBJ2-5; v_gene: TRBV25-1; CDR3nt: TGTGCCAGCAGTGAATCCCAGAGGGAGACCCAGTACTTC; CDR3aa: CASSESQRETQYF
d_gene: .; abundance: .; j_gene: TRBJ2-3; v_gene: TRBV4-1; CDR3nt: TGCGCCAGCAGCCAAGATGCGGACTCCTCTAGCACAGATACGCAGTATTTT; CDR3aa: CASSQDADSSSTDTQYF
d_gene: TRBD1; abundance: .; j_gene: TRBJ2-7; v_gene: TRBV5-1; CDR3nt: TGCGCCAGCAGCTCCGCCGGGACAGCTCCCTACGAGCAGTACTTC; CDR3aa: CASSSAGTAPYEQYF
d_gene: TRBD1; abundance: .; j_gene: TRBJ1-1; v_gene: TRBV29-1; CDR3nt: TGCAGCGTCCGACAGGGCGGGAGGGCTTTCTTT; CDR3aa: CSVRQGGRAFF
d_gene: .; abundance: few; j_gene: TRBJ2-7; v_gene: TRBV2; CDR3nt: TGTGCCAGCAGCCCCCTCGAGCAGTACTTC; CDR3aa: CASSPLEQYF
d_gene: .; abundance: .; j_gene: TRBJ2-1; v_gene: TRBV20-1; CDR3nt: TGCAGTGCTAGAGCAGGACAAGCCTACAATGAGCAGTTCTTC; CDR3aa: CSARAGQAYNEQFF
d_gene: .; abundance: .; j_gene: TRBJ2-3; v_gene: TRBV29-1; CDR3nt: TGCAGCGTTGACGCCCAGACAGGCACAGATACGCAGTATTTT; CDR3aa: CSVDAQTGTDTQYF
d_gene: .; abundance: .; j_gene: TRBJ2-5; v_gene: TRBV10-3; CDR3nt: TGTGCCATCAAGCCGGACGTACGGCAAGAGACCCAGTACTTC; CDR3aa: CAIKPDVRQETQYF
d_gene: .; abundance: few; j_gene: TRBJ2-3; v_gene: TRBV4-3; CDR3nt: TGCGCCAGCAGCCAAGATCGAGCGACAAGCACAGATACGCAGTATTTT; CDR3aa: CASSQDRATSTDTQYF
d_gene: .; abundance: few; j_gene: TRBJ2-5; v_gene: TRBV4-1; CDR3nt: TGCGCCAGCAGCCAAGATTCGGGGGCCGGGGAGACCCAGTACTTC; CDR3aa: CASSQDSGAGETQYF
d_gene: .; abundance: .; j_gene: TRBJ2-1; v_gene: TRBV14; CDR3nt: TGTGCCAGCAGCCAAGAGCCTGGGACCCGTCGGGGGCACAATGAGCAGTTCTTC; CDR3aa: CASSQEPGTRRGHNEQFF
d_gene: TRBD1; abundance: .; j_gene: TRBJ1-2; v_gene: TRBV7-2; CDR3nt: TGTGCCAGCAGCTCGACCGGGACAGAGGTCTATGGCTACACCTTC; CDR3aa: CASSSTGTEVYGYTF
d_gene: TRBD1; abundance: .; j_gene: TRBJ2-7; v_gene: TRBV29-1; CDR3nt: TGCAGCGTTTTACGACAGGGACCATTTAGCTCCTACGAGCAGTACTTC; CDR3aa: CSVLRQGPFSSYEQYF
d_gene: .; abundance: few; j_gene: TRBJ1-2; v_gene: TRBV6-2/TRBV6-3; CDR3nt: TGTGCCAGCAGTTACTCGACCACAGGAACCCATAACTATGGCTACACCTTC; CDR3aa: CASSYSTTGTHNYGYTF
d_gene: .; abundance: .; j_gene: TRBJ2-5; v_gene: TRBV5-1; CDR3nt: TGCGCCAGCAGCTTGGTAGTGGCTAGCCCAGAGACCCAGTACTTC; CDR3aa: CASSLVVASPETQYF
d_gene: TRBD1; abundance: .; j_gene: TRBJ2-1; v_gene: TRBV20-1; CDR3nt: TGCAGTGCTACGGGACAGGGGTTTGATGAGCAGTTCTTC; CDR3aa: CSATGQGFDEQFF
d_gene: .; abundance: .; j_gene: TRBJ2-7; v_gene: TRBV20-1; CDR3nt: TGCAGTGCTAGTGCCTCGTGGGGGGCGAACTACGAGCAGTACTTC; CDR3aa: CSASASWGANYEQYF
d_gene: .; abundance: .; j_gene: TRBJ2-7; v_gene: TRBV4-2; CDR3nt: TGTGCCAGCAGCCAAGATTTCGGCCAGGGTATATCCTACGAGCAGTACTTC; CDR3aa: CASSQDFGQGISYEQYF
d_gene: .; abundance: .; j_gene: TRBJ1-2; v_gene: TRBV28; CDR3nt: TGTGCCAGCAGTTCCGGCAGTTTGGGCAGTGAGTTAGGGTGGGGCTACACCTTC; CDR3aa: CASSSGSLGSELGWGYTF
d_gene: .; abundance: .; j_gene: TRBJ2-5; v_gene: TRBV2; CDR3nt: TGTGCCAGCAGTGAATGGGGGTCGCGGGAGACCCAGTACTTC; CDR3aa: CASSEWGSRETQYF
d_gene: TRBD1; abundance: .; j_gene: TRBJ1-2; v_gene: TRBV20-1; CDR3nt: TGCAGTGCTAGAGAAAGACAGGGGGCGACCGGCTACACCTTC; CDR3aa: CSARERQGATGYTF
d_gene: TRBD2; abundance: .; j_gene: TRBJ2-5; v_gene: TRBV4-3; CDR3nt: TGCTCCAACAGCCAGATAGCGGGGGGGCGAGAGACCCAGTACTTC; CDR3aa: CSNSQIAGGRETQYF
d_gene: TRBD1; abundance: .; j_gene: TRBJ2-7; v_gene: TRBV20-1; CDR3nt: TGCAGTGCTAGCAAAACAGGGGCGAGCTACAATGAGCAGTACTTC; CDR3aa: CSASKTGASYNEQYF
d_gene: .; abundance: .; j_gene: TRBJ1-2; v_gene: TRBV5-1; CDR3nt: TGCGCCAGCAGCGTCGGAGACCCTAACTACGGCTACACCTTC; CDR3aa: CASSVGDPNYGYTF
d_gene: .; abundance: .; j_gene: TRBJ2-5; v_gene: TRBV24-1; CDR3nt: TGTGCCACCAGTGATTTTAGAAGTGTGGGAACCCAGTACTTC; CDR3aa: CATSDFRSVGTQYF
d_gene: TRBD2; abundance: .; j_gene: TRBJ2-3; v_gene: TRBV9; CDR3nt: TGTGCCAGCAGCGAAAGACTAGCGGGCCGGGCAGATACGCAGTATTTT; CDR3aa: CASSERLAGRADTQYF
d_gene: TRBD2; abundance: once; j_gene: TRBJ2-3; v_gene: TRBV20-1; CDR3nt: TGCAGTGCAACCACTAGCGGGCCCGAGGATACGCAGTATTTT; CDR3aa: CSATTSGPEDTQYF
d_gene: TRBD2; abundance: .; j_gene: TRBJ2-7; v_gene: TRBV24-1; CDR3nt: TGTGCCACCAGTGATTTTCCAAGCGGGGGGGGTCGCTACAATGAGCAGTACTTC; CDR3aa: CATSDFPSGGGRYNEQYF
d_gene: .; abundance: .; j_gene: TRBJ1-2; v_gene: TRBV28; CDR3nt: TGTGCCAGCAGTTTAGGGGCAGGGAAGCGTGGCTACACCTTC; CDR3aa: CASSLGAGKRGYTF
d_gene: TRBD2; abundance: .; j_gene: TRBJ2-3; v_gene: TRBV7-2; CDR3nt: TGTGCCATACGCGGGGGGGCCGGAGATACGCAGTATTTT; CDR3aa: CAIRGGAGDTQYF
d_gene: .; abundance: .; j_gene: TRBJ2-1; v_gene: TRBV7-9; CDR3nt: TGTGCCAGCTACGGGAACGCTATCTCCTACAATGAGCAGTTCTTC; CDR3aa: CASYGNAISYNEQFF
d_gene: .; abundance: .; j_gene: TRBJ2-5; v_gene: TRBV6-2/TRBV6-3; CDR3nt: TGTGCCAGCAGTTCACCTAGGGGACTGGTGGAGACCCAGTACTTC; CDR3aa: CASSSPRGLVETQYF
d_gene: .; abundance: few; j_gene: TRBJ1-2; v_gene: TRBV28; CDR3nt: TGTGCCAGCAGTTTTCCGAATGGGGTGTTTGTGTATGGCTACACCTTC; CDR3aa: CASSFPNGVFVYGYTF
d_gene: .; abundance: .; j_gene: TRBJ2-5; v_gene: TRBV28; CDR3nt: TGTGCCAGCGAATTGCAAAACGTTCAGTACTTC; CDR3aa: CASELQNVQYF
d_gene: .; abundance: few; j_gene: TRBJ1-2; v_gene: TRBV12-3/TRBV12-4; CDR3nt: TGTGCCAGCAGTTTAGGCGGGTTGAGTGGCTACACCTTC; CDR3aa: CASSLGGLSGYTF
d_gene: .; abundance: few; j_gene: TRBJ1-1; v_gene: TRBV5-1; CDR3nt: TGCGCCAGCAGCACATCCGGTGTTCCTTTCTTT; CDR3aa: CASSTSGVPFF
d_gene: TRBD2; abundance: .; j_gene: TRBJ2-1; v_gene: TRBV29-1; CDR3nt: TGCAGCGTTGAAAGGGCTAGCGGGGGGCCTCCTAACAATGAGCGGTTCTTC; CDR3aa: CSVERASGGPPNNERFF
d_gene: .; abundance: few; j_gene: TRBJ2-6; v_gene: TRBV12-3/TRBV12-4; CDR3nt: TGTGCCAGCAGTTTCCTAAGTCCGGGGGCCAACGTCCTGACTTTC; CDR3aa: CASSFLSPGANVLTF
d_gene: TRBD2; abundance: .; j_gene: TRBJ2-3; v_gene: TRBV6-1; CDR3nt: TGTGCCAGCAGCCGGACTAGCGGGGGGGCGTTTTCGGCAGATACGCAGTATTTT; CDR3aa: CASSRTSGGAFSADTQYF
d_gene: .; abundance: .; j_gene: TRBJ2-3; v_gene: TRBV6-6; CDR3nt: TGTGCCAGCAGCCCGGTTAGGGCTCCGCAGTATTTT; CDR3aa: CASSPVRAPQYF
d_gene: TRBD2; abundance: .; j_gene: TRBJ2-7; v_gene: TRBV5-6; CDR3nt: TGTGCCAGCACCTCCGGGACTAGATCCTACGAGCAGTACTTC; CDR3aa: CASTSGTRSYEQYF